What follows are 3 T cell receptor beta chains derived from one specimen sequenced in a study of OX40 agonist ivuxolimab in advanced cancers. This table comes from immunoSEQ multiplex PCR, and its TCRdb copy is limited to in-frame clones, with some not included. The sample has about 54,000 clones, about four fifths seen once; the top ten hold 0.95% to 1.5%. The specimen was CD4+ or CD8+ T cells sorted from blood, collected in a trial of the OX40 agonist ivuxolimab. These receptors were taken from an adult with an advanced solid tumor such as melanoma, head and neck, liver or kidney cancer.

V is TRBV11-2 and J is TRBJ1-2, with D unresolved. The germline V gene has CDR1 SGHAT and CDR2 FQNNGV. V lost 4 bases, J lost 7 bases, and 22 bases lay in between. The CDR3 is made up of 16 amino acids. The CDR3: CASSSQTGSFMAGYTF. The CDR3 nucleotides read TGTGCCAGCAGCTCCCAGACGGGCTCTTTCATGGCTGGCTACACCTTC.

The V and J genes are TRBV7-2 and TRBJ2-7; D possibly corresponds to TRBD2 (5 bases). Trimming removed 1 base from V and 2 bases from J, with 24 bases in between. This CDR3 region has 19 residues. Germline values: CDR1 SGHTA, CDR2 FQGNSA. The CDR3 DNA is TGTGCCAGCAGCTTAGTTAGGTTTGGAACGACGGGAAGGACCTACGAGCAGTACTTC. This encodes CASSLVRFGTTGRTYEQYF.

V and J are TRBV9 and TRBJ2-3; the D call may be TRBD1 or TRBD2 (5 bases each). The CDR3 is made up of 15 amino acids. Germline V CDR1 and CDR2: SGDLS, YYNGEE. Trimming cost V 0 bases and J 8 bases, with 16 bases left between them. CDR3 sequence: CASSVGSGYEGTQYF. As DNA, the CDR3 is TGTGCCAGCAGCGTAGGGTCAGGGTATGAGGGTACGCAGTATTTT.